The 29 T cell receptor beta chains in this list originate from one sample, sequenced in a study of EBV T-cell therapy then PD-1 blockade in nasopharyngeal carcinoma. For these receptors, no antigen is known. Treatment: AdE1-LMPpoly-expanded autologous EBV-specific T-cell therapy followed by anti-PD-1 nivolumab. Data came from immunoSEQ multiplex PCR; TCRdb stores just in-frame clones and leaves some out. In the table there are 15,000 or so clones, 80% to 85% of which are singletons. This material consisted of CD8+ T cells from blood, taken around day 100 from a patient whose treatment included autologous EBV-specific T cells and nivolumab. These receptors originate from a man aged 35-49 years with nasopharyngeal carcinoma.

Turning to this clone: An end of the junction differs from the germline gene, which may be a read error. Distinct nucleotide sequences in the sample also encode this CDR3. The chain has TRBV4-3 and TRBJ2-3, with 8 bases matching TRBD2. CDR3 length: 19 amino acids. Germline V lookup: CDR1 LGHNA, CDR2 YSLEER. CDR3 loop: CASSQDIVMAGGLTDTQYF. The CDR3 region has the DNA TGCGCCAGTAGCCAAGATATTGTGATGGCGGGGGGCCTCACAGATACGCAGTATTTT.

The CDR3 region is CASSPDSYSTDTQYF. The CDR3 DNA is TGCGCCAGCAGCCCGGATAGCTATAGCACAGATACGCAGTATTTT. The chain employs TRBV5-1 and TRBJ2-3; the D is unclear. In germline, CDR1 is SGHRS, CDR2 YFSETQ. The V and J ends lost 4 bases and 0 bases respectively, with 12 bases between them. This CDR3 is 15 amino acids long.

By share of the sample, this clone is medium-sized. The CDR3 DNA is TGTGCCAGCAGCTACGGGGTAGGGATCTACAATGAGCAGTTCTTC. Translating gives CASSYGVGIYNEQFF. The rearrangement uses TRBV7-3 and TRBJ2-1, with D tentatively TRBD2 (5 bases). Trimming left V 4 bases short and J 3 bases short, with 13 bases between. Germline CDR1 reads SGHTA; CDR2 reads FQGTGA. The CDR3 covers 15 residues. The variable domain in full, completed from reference TRBV7-3 and TRBJ2-1, reads GAGVSQTPSNKVTEKGKYVELRCDPISGHTALYWYRQSLGQGPEFLIYFQGTGAADDSGLPNDRFFAVRPEGSVSTLKIQRTERGDSAVYLCASSYGVGIYNEQFFGPGTRLTVL.

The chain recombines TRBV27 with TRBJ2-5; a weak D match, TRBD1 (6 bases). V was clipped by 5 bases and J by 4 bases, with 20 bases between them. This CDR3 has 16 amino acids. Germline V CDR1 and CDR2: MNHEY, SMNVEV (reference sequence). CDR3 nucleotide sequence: TGTGCCAGCAGTACCTACTTGTTGGGGGCGGGAGAGACCCAGTACTTC. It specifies CASSTYLLGAGETQYF.

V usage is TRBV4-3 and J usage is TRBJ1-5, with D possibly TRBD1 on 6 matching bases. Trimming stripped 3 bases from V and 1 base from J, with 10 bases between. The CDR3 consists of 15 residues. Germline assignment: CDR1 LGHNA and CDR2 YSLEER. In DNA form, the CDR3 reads TGCGCCAGCAGCCAGGGGACATGGAGCAATCAGCCCCAGCATTTT. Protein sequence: CASSQGTWSNQPQHF.

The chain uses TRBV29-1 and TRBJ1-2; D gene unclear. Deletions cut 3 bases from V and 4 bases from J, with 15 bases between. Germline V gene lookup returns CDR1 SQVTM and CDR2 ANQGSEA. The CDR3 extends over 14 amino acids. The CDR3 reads CSVEAGLRPYGYTF. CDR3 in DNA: TGCAGCGTTGAGGCCGGCCTAAGGCCCTATGGCTACACCTTC.

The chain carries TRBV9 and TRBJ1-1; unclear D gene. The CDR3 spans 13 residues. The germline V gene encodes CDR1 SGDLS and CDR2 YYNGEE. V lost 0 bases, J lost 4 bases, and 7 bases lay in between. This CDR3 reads CASSVGRTTEAFF. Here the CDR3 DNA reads TGTGCCAGCAGCGTAGGACGTACCACTGAAGCTTTCTTT.

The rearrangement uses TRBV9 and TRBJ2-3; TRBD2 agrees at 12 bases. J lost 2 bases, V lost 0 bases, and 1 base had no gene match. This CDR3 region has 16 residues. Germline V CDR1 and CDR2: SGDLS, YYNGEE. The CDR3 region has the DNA TGTGCCAGCAGCGTAGGGACTAGCGGGGTCACAGATACGCAGTATTTT. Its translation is CASSVGTSGVTDTQYF.

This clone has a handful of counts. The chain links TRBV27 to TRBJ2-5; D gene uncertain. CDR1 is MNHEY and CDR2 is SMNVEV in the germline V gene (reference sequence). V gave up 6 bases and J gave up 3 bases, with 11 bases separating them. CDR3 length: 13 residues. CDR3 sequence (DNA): TGTGCCAGCAGCCACGCGCCTAAAGAGACCCAGTACTTC. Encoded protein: CASSHAPKETQYF.

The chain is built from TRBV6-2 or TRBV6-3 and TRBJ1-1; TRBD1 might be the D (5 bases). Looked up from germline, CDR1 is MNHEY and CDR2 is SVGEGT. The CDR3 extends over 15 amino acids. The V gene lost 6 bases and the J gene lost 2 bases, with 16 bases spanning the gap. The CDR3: CASSPRSGFNTEAFF. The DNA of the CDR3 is TGTGCCAGCAGCCCCCGATCAGGGTTTAACACTGAAGCTTTCTTT.

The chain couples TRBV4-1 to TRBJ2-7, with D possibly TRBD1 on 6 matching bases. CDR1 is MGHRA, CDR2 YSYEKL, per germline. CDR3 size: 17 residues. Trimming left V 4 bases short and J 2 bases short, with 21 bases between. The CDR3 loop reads CASSLQERTVYTYEQYF. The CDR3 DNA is TGCGCCAGCAGCCTCCAAGAAAGGACAGTCTATACCTACGAGCAGTACTTC.

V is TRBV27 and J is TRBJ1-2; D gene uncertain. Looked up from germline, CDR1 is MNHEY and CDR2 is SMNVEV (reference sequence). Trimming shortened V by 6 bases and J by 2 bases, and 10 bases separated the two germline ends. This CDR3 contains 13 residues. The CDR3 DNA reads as TGTGCCAGCAGCCTCCGGTCAAACTATGGCTACACCTTC. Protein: CASSLRSNYGYTF.

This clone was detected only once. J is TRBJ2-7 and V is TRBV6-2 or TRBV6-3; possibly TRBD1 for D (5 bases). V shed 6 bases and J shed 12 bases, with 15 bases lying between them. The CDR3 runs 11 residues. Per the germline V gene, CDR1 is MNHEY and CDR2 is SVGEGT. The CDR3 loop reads CASSPGFLLYF. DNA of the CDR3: TGTGCCAGCAGCCCAGGGTTCTTGTTGTACTTC.

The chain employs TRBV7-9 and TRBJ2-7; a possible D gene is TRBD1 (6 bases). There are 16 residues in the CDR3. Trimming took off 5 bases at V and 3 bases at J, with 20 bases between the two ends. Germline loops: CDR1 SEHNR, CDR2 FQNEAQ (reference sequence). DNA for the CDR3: TGTGCCAGCAGCCCCAAGGACACCTGGACAGACTACGAGCAGTACTTC. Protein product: CASSPKDTWTDYEQYF.

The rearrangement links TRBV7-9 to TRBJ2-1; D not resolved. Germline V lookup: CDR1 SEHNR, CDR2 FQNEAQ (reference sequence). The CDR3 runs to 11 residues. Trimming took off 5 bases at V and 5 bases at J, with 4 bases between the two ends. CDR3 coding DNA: TGTGCCAGCAGCCTTAACAATGAGCAGTTCTTC. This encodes CASSLNNEQFF.

CDR3 sequence: CASSPSIADYAYNEQFF. Here the CDR3 DNA reads TGTGCCAGCAGTCCGTCGATAGCAGACTACGCCTACAATGAGCAGTTCTTC. J is TRBJ2-1 and V is TRBV27; TRBD2 is a possible D gene (5 bases). V lost 5 bases, J lost 2 bases, and 19 bases lay in between. The CDR3 is made up of 17 amino acids. From germline, CDR1 is MNHEY and CDR2 SMNVEV (reference sequence).

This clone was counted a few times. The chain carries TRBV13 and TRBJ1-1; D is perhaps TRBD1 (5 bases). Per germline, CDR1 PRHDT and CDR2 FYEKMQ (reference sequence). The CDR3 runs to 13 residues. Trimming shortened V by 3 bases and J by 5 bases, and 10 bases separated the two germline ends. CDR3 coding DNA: TGTGCCAGCAGCTTGGGGGTAAGGACTGAAGCTTTCTTT. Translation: CASSLGVRTEAFF.

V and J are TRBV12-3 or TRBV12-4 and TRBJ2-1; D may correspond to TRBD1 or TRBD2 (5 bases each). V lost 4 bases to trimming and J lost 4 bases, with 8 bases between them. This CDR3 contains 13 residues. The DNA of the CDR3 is TGTGCCAGCAGTTGGGGACCATACAATGAGCAGTTCTTC. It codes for CASSWGPYNEQFF.

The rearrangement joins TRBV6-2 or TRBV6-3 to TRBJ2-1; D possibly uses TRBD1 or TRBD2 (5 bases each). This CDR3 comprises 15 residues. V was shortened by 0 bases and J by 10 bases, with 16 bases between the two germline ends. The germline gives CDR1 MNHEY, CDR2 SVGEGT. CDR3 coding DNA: TGTGCCAGCAGTTACTCTTTGGGACCCCTGGGGGAGCAGTTCTTC. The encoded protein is CASSYSLGPLGEQFF.

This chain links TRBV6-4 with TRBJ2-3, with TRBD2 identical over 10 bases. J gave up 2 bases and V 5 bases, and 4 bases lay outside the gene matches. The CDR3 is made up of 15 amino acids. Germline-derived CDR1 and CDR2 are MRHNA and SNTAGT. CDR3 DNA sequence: TGTGCCAGCAGTAAAGCGGGGGGGGCCACAGATACGCAGTATTTT. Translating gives CASSKAGGATDTQYF.

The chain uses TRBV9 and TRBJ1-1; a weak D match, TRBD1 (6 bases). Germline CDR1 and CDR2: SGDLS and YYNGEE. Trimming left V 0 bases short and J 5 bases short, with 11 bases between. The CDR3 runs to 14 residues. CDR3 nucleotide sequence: TGTGCCAGCAGCGTAGAGCAGGGGATTACTGAAGCTTTCTTT. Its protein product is CASSVEQGITEAFF.

The CDR3 bases are TGTGCCACCTTTGTATACAGCTCTAACTATGGCTACACCTTC. Protein product: CATFVYSSNYGYTF. The V and J genes are TRBV6-5 and TRBJ1-2; D gene unclear. Trimming took 10 bases from V and 0 from J, leaving 15 bases between them. Germline CDR1 is MNHEY and CDR2 is SVGAGI. There are 14 residues in the CDR3.

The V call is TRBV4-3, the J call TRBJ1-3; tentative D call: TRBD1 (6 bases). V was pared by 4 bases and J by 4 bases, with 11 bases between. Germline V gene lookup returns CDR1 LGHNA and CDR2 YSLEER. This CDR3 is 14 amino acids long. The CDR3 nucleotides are TGCGCCAGCAGCCGAGGGGGGACAGGAAACACCATATATTTT. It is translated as CASSRGGTGNTIYF.

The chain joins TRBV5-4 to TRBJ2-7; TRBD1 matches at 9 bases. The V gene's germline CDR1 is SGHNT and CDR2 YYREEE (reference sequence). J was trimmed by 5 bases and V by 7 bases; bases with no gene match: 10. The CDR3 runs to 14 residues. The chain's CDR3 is CASGPGQGFHEQYF. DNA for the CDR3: TGTGCCAGCGGACCGGGACAGGGCTTTCACGAGCAGTACTTC.

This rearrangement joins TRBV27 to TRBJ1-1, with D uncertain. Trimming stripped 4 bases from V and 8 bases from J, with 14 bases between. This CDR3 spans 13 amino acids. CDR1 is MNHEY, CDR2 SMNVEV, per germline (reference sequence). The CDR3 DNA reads TGTGCCAGCAGTTCCTCAACAGTGGCCGAAGCTTTCTTT. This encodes CASSSSTVAEAFF.

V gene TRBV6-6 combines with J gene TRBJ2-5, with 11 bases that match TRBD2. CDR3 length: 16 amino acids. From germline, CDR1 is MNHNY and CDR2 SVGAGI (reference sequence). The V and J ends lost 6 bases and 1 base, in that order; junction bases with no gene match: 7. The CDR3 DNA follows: TGTGCCAGCAGAGAGACTAGCGGGGTACTCCAAGAGACCCAGTACTTC. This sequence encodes CASRETSGVLQETQYF.

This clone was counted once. The CDR3 protein is CASRNTGLPSYEQYF. In DNA form, the CDR3 reads TGTGCCAGCAGAAATACGGGACTACCATCCTACGAGCAGTACTTC. J is TRBJ2-7 and V is TRBV28, with 7 bases that match TRBD2. There are 15 residues in the CDR3. The germline V gene encodes CDR1 MDHEN and CDR2 SYDVKM. The V and J ends lost 6 bases and 1 base, in that order; junction bases with no gene match: 9.

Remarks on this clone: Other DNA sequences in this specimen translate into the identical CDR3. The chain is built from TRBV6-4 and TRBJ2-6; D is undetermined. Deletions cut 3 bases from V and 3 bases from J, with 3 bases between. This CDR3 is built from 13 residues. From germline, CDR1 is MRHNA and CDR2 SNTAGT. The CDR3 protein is CASSDSGANVLTF. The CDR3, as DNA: TGTGCCAGCAGTGATAGTGGGGCCAACGTCCTGACTTTC.

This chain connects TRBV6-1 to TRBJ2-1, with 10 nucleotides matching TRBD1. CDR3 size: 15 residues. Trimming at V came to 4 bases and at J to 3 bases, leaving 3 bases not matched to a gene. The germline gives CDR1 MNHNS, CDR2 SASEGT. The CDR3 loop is CASSAGTGDYNEQFF. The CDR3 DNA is TGTGCCAGCAGTGCCGGGACAGGGGACTACAATGAGCAGTTCTTC.